This T cell receptor beta chain originates from a study of blood T cell repertoires in COVID-19 (dated by TCRdb to 2018 to 2021). For the wider study: Collaborator samples came from the United States, Italy and Spain and covered acute and convalescent phases of COVID-19. The prospective study material was composed of cDNA or gDNA derived from T cells, B-cell-depleted T cells, or PBMCs. Subjects who had been exposed to COVID-19, were actively infected with it, or had recovered from it provided the deeply sampled blood TCRbeta repertoires that made up the dataset. The repertoires were released in a freely available public database meant as a resource for research on the immune response to SARS-CoV-2. Samples were obtained from the ongoing ImmuneRACE study (first 160 participants) and from over 1,000 subjects provided by 6 global collaborators. Sample metadata almost always included a de-identified subject ID, COVID-19 status, age in years and sex. HLA class I and class II types, where available, came from metadata supplied by the sample provider rather than from assay-based typing.

Concerning this clone: Its antigen is currently not known. Its ends do not fully match the called genes, so a read error is possible.

Paper-wide results and their limitations: Clinical and demographic metadata were provided uncurated, with the amount varying by source and participant.

Enrolling through a virtual design, the prospective study's participants ranged in age from roughly 18 to 90 years and lived across some 22 United States geographic areas. To assign participants to cohorts, the prospective study relied on clinical history that participants themselves reported in a screening survey and a study questionnaire. Recovered participants in ImmuneRACE Cohort 3 were defined by two consecutive negative NP/OP PCR tests, clearance by a healthcare professional, or resolution of symptoms. Each participant in the prospective study had whole blood, serum and a nasopharyngeal or oropharyngeal swab collected by mobile phlebotomists. Participants in the prospective study had the option to provide additional blood draws and questionnaires over a roughly 2-month period. Before DNA extraction, prospective study blood samples were shipped either frozen or at room temperature. As encoded in the germline V gene, CDR1 is MGHRA while CDR2 is YSYEKL. From its cysteine to its phenylalanine, the CDR3 spans 11 amino acids. The CDR3 DNA has 33 bases and is translated from base 1.

TCRbeta CDR3 regions were amplified from genomic DNA using the immunoSEQ Assay, a bias-controlled multiplex PCR. In the authors' own workflow: Nucleated cell counts per sample were estimated from amplification of reference gene primers within the assay. To quantify the absolute abundance of each unique TCRbeta CDR3 rearrangement, sequence reads were collapsed and filtered. For each sample, productive Simpson clonality was calculated as the square root of Simpson's diversity index across productive rearrangements. TCRdb took this table from immuneACCESS and kept in-frame rearrangements with V and J called. Such tables lack part of the clones; where checked against another copy, unresolved V genes explain under half of the gap, and the rest is unexplained. D and trimming come from the DNA, and the V and J calls and clone size come from that table. The sample table holds almost 500,000 clones, of which about 88% were seen once. The biggest ten clones account for 8.3% of the sample.

This sequence uses TRBV4-1 and TRBJ2-5, with TRBD2 tentatively as D gene (7 bases match). Sequenced material: PBMCs or T cells enriched from blood (not recorded which). The TCR was taken from a woman in her sixties or seventies who had recovered from COVID-19. The nucleotide sequence is given as TGCGCCAGCAGCCAGGGGGGGCCTCAGGACTTC. The translation is CASSQGGPQDF.